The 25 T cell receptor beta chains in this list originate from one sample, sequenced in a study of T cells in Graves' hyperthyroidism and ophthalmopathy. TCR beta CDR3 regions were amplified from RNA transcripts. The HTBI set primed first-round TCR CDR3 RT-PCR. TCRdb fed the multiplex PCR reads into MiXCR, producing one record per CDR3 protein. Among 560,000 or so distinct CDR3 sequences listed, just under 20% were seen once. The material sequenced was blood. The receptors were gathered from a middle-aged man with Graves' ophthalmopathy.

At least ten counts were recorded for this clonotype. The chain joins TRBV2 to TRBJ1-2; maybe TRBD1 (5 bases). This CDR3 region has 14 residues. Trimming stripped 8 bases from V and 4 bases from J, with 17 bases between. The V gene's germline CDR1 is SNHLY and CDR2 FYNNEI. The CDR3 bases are TGTGCCAGCGTGGGAGGGGTCGGATTCTATGGCTACACCTTC. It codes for CASVGGVGFYGYTF.

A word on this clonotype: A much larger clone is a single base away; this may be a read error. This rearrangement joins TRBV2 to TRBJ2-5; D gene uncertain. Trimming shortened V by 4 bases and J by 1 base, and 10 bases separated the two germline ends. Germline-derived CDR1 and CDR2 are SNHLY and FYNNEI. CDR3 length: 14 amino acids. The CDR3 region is CASSVGRPQETQYF. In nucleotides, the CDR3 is TGTGCCAGCAGTGTCGGACGCCCCCAAGAGACCCAGTACTTC.

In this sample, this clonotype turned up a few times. CDR3: CSVERAGETQYF. The CDR3 nucleotides are TGCAGCGTTGAGCGCGCCGGAGAGACCCAGTACTTC. The chain recombines TRBV29-1 with TRBJ2-5; D gene uncertain. V was pared by 3 bases and J by 4 bases, with 9 bases between. The CDR3 is 12 residues long. Germline V lookup: CDR1 SQVTM, CDR2 ANQGSEA.

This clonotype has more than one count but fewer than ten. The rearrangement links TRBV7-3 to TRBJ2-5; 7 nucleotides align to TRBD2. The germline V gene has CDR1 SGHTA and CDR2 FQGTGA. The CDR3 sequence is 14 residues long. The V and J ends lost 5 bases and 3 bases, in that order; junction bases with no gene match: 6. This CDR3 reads CASSNHAGEETQYF. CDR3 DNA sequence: TGTGCCAGCAGCAACCATGCGGGGGAAGAGACCCAGTACTTC.

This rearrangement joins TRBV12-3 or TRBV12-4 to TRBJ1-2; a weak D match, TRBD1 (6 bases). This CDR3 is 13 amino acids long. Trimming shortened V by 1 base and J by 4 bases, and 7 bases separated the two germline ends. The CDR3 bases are TGTGCCAGCAGTTTAGTAGGGGGCTATGGCTACACCTTC. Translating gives CASSLVGGYGYTF.

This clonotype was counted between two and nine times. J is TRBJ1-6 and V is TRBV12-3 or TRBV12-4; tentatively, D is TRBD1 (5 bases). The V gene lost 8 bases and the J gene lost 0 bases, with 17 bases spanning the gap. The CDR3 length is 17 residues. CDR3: CASRGGSGFSYNSPLHF. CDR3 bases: TGTGCCAGCCGCGGGGGTTCCGGATTCTCCTATAATTCACCCCTCCACTTT.

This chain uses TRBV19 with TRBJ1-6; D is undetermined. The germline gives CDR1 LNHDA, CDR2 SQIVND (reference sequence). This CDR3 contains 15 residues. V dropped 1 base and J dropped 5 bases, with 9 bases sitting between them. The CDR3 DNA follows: TGTGCCAGTAGTATAGGGGCAGCGGATAATTCACCCCTCCACTTT. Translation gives CASSIGAADNSPLHF.

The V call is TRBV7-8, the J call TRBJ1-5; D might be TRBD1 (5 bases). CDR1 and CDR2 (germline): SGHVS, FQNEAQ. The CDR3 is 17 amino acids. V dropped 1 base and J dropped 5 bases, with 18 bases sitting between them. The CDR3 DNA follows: TGTGCCAGCAGCTTAGTGTATGGCAGGGAAAAGGATCAGCCCCAGCATTTT. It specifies CASSLVYGREKDQPQHF.

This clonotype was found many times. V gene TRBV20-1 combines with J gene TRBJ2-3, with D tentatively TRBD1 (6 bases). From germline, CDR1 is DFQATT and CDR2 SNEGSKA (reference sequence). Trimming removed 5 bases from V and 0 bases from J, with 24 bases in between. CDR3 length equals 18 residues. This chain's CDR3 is CSAGDLGHPTQSTDTQYF. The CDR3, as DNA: TGCAGTGCTGGTGACTTGGGACACCCGACCCAGAGCACAGATACGCAGTATTTT.

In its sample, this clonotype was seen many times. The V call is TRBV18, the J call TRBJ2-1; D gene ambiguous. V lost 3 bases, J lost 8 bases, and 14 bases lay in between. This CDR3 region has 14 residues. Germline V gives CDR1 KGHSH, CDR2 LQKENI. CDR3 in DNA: TGTGCCAGCTCACCGATATCAACAATCGATGAGCAGTTCTTC. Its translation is CASSPISTIDEQFF.

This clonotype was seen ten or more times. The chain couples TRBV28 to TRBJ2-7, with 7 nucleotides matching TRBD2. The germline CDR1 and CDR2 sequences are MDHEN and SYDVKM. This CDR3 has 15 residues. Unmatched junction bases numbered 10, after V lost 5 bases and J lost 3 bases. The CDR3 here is CASSPQRDPLYEQYF. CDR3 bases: TGTGCCAGCAGTCCCCAGCGGGATCCGCTCTACGAGCAGTACTTC.

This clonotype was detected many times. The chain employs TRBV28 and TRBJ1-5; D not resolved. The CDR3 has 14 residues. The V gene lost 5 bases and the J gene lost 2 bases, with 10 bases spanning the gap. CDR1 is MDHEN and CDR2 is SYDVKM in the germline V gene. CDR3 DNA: TGTGCCAGCAGTCTACCCCTGGGCAATCAGCCCCAGCATTTT. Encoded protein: CASSLPLGNQPQHF.

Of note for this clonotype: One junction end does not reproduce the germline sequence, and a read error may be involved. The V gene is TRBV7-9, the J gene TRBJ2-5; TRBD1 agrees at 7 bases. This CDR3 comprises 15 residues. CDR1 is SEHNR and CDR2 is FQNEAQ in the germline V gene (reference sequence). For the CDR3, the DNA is TGTGCCAGCAGCTTAGCGATGGGACAGCAAGAGACCCATTACTTC. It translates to CASSLAMGQQETHYF.

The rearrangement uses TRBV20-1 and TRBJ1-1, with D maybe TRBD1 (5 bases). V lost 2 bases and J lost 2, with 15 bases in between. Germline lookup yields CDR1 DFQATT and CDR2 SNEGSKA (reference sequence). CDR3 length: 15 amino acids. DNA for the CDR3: TGCAGTGCTAGACCCAACCATGGGGGAAACACTGAAGCTTTCTTT. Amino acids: CSARPNHGGNTEAFF.

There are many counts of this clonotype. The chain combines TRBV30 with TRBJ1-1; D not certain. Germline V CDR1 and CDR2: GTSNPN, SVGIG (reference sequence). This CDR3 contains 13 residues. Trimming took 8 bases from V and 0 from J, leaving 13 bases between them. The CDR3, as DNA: TGTGCCCTGGGGAGCCTCCTGAACACTGAAGCTTTCTTT. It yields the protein CALGSLLNTEAFF. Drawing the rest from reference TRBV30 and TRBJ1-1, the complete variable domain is SQTIHQWPATLVQPVGSPLSLECTVEGTSNPNLYWYRQAAGRGLQLLFYSVGIGQISSEVPQNLSASRPQDRQFILSSKKLLLSDSGFYLCALGSLLNTEAFFGQGTRLTVV.

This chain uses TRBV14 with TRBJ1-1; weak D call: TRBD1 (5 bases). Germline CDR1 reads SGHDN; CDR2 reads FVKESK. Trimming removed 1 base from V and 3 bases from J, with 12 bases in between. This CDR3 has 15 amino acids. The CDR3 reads CASSQVRGGYTEAFF. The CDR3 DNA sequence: TGTGCCAGCAGCCAAGTCCGGGGGGGGTACACTGAAGCTTTCTTT.

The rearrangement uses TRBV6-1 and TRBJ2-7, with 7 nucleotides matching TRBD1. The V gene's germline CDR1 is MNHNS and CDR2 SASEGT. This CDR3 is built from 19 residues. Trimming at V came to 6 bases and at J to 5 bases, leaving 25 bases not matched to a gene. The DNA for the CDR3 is TGTGCCAGCAGCCCATGGGGAGACATGACGACAGGGTTCAGGGACGAGCAGTACTTC. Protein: CASSPWGDMTTGFRDEQYF.

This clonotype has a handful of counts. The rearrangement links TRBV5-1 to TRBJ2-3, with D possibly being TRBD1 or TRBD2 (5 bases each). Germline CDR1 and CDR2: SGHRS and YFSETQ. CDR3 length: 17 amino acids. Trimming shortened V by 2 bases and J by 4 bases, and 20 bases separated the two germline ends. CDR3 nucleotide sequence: TGCGCCAGCAGCTTAACACCGGGACGGCGTGGGCCAGATACGCAGTATTTT. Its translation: CASSLTPGRRGPDTQYF.

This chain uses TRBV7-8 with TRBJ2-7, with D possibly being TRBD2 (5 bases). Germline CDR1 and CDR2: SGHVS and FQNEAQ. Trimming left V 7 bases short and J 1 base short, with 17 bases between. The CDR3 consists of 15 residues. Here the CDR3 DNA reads TGTGCCAGCATTAAAACACGGGGATCTTCCTACGAGCAGTACTTC. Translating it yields CASIKTRGSSYEQYF.

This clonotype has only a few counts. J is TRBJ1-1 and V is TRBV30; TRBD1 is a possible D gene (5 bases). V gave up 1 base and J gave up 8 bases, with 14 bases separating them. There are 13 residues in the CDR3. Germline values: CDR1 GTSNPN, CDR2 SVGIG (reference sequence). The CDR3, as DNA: TGTGCCTGGAGTGGTGAGGGGACCGGGGAAGCTTTCTTT. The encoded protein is CAWSGEGTGEAFF.

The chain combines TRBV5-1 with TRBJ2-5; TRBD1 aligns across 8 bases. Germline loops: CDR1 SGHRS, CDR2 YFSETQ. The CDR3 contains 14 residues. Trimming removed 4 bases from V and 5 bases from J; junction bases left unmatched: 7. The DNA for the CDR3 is TGCGCCAGCAGCCAAGACAGGGGAGTTGAGACCCAGTACTTC. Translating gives CASSQDRGVETQYF.

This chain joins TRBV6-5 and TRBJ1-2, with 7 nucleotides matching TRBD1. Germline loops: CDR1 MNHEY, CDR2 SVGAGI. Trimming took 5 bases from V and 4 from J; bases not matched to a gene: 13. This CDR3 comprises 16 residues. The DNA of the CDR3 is TGTGCCAGCAGTCCTCGACTTTTTGGGACAGTCTATGGCTACACCTTC. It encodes CASSPRLFGTVYGYTF.

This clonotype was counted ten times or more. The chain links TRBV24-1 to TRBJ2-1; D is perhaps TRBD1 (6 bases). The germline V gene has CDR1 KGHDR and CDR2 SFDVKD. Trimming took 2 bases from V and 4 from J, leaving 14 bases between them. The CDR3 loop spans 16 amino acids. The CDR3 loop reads CATSDSQGSGYNEQFF. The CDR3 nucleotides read TGTGCCACCAGTGATTCCCAGGGGAGTGGGTACAATGAGCAGTTCTTC.

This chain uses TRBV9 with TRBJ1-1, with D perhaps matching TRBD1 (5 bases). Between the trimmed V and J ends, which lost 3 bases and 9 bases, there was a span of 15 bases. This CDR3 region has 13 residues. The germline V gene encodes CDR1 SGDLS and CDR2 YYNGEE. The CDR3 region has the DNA TGTGCCAGCAGCGGTCCAGGGCCCCACAAAGCTTTCTTT. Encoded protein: CASSGPGPHKAFF.

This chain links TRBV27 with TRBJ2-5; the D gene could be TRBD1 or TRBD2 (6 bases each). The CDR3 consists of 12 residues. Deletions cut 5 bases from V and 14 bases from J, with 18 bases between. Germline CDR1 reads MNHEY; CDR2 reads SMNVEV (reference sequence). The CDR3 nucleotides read TGTGCCAGCAGTCCCCTAGGGGGGAACCCTTACTTC. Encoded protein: CASSPLGGNPYF.